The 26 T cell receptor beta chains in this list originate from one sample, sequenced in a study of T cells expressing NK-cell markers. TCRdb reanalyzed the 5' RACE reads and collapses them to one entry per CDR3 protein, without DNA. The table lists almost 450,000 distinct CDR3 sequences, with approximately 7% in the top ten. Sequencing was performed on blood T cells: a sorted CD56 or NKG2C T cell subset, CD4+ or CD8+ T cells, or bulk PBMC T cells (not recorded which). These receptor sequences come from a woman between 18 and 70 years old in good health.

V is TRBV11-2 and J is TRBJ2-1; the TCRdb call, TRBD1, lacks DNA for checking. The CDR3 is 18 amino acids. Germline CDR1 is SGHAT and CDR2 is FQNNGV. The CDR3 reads CASSSQGSTLSSYNEQFF. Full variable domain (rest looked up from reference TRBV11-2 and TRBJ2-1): EAGVAQSPRYKIIEKRQSVAFWCNPISGHATLYWYQQILGQGPKLLIQFQNNGVVDDSQLPKDRFSAERLKGVDSTLKIQPAKLEDSAVYLCASSSQGSTLSSYNEQFFGPGTRLTVL.

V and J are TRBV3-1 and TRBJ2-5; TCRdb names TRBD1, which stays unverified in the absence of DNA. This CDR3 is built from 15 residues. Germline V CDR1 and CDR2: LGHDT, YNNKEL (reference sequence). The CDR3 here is CASSHPRGTGETQYF.

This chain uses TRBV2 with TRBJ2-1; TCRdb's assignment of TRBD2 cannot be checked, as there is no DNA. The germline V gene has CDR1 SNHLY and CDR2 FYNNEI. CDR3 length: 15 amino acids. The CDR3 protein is CASNGLAGPSGEQFF.

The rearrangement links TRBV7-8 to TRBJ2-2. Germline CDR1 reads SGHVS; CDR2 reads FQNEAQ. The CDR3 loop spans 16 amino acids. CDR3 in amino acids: CASSLYHGPNTGELFF.

CDR3 sequence reads: CASSYEAGPYTDTQYF. The chain is built from TRBV6-2 or TRBV6-3 and TRBJ2-3; TCRdb names TRBD2, which stays unverified in the absence of DNA. This CDR3 is built from 16 residues. Per germline, CDR1 MNHEY and CDR2 SVGEGT.

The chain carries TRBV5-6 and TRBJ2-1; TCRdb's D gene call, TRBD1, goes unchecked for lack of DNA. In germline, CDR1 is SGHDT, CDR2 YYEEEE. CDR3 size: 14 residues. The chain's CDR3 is CASSRNPRDLEQFF.

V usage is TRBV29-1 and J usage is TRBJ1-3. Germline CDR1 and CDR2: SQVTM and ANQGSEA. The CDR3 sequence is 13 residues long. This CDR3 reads CSVEEGGGNTIYF.

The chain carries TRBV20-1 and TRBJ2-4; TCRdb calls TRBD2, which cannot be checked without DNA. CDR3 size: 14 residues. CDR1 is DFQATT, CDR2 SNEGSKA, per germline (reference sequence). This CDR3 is CSAPLREGADIQYF.

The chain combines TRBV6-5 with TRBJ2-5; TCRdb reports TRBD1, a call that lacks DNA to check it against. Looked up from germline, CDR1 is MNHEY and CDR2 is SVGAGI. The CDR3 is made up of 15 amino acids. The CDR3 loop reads CASSYPGGGEETQYF.

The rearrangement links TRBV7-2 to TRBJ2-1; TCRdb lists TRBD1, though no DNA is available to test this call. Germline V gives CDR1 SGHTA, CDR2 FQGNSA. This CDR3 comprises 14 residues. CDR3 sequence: CASTRDTSYNEQFF.

The chain's CDR3 is CASSPGTGRDTEAFF. The chain uses TRBV12-3 or TRBV12-4 and TRBJ1-1; without DNA, the TCRdb call of TRBD1 cannot be checked. The CDR3 runs 15 residues.

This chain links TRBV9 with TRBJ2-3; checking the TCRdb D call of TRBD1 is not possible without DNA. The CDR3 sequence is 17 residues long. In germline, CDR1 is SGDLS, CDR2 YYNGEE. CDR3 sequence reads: CASSVAPQGTGTDTQYF.

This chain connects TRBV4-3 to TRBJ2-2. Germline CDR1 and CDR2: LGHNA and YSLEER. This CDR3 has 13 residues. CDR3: CASSPFEDGELFF.

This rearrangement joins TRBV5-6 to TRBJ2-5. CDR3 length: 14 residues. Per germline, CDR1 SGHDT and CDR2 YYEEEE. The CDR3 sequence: CASSLVDGTETQYF. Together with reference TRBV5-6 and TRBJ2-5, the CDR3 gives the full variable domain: DAGVTQSPTHLIKTRGQQVTLRCSPKSGHDTVSWYQQALGQGPQFIFQYYEEEERQRGNFPDRFSGHQFPNYSSELNVNALLLGDSALYLCASSLVDGTETQYFGPGTRLLVL.

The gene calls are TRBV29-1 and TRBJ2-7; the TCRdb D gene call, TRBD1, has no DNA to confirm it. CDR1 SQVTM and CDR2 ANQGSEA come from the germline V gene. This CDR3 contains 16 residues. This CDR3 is CSVQTGGHTGLSEQYF.

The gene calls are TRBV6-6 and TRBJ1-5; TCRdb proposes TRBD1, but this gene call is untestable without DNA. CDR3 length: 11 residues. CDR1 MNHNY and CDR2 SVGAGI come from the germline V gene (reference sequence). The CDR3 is CASSFPGTQHF.

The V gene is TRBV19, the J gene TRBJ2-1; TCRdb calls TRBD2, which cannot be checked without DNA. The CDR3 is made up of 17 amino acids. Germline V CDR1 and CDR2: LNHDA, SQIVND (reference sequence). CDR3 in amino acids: CASTDPLTSGRAGEQFF.

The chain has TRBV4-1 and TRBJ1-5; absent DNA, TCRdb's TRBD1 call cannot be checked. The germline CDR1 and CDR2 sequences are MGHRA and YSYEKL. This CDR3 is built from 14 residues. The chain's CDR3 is CASSQVGAGQPQHF.

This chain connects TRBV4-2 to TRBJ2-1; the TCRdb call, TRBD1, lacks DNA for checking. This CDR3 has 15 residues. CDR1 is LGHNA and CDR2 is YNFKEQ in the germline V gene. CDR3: CASSQRTRKGDEQFF.

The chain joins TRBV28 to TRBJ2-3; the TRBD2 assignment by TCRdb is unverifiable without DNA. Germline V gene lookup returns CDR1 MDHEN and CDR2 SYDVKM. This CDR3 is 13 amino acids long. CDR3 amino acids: CASRKTSGTQQYF. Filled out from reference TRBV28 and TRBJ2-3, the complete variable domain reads DVKVTQSSRYLVKRTGEKVFLECVQDMDHENMFWYRQDPGLGLRLIYFSYDVKMKEKGDIPEGYSVSREKKERFSLILESASTNQTSMYLCASRKTSGTQQYFGPGTRLTVL.

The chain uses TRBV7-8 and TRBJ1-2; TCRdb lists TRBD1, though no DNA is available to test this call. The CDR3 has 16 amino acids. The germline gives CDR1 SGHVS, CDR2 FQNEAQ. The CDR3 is CASSLGSGRISYGYTF. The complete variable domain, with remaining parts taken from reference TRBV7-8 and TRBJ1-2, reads GAGVSQSPRYKVAKRGQDVALRCDPISGHVSLFWYQQALGQGPEFLTYFQNEAQLDKSGLPSDRFFAERPEGSVSTLKIQRTQQEDSAVYLCASSLGSGRISYGYTFGSGTRLTVV.

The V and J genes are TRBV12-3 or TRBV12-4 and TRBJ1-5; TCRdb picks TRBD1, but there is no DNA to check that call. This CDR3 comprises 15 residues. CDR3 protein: CASSLETGAISPQHF.

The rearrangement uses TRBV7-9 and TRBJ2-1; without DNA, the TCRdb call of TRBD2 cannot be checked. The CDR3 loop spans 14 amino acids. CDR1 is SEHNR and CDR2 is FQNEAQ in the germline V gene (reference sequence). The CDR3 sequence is CASSGSRLPNEQFF.

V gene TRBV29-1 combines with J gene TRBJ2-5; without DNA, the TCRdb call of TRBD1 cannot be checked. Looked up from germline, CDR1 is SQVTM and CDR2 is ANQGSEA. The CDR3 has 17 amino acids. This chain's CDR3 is CSVSPAFPWEVQETQYF.

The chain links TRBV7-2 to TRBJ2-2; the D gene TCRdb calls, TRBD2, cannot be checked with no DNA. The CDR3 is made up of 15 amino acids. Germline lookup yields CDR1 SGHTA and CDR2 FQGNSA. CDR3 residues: CASSRLSLTTGELFF.

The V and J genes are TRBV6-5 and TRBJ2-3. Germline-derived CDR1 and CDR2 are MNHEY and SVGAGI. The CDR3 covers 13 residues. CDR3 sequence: CASSYSSSDTQYF.